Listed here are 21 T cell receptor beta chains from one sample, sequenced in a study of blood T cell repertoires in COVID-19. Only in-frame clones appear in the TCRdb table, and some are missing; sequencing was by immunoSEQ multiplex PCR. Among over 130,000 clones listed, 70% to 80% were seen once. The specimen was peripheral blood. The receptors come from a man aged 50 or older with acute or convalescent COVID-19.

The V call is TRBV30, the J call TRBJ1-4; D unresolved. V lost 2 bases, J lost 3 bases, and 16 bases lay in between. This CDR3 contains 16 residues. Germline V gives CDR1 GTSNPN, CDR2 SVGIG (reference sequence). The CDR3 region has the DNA TGTGCCTGGAGTACCACGAGGGTTGGGGCTAATGAAAAACTGTTTTTT. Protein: CAWSTTRVGANEKLFF.

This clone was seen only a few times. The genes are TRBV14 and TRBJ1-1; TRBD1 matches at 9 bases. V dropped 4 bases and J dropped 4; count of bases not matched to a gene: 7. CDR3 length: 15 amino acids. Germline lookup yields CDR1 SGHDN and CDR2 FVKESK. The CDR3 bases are TGTGCCAGCAGCCTGGGAGACAGGGGGAGCACTGAAGCTTTCTTT. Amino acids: CASSLGDRGSTEAFF.

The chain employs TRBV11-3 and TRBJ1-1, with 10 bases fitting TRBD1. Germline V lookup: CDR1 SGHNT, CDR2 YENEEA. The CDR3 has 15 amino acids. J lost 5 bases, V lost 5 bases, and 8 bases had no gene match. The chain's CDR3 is CASSRGGQGLTEAFF. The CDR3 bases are TGTGCCAGCAGCCGAGGGGGACAGGGGTTAACTGAAGCTTTCTTT.

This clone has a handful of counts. The CDR3 here is CASSVTSGGAREQFF. CDR3 sequence (DNA): TGTGCCAGCAGTGTGACTAGCGGGGGGGCCCGAGAGCAGTTCTTC. The V and J genes are TRBV28 and TRBJ2-1; 14 bases are shared with TRBD2. J was trimmed by 10 bases and V by 5 bases; bases with no gene match: 7. Germline CDR1 MDHEN, CDR2 SYDVKM. This CDR3 comprises 15 residues.

The CDR3 sequence is CASSYGTPEYEQYF. The CDR3 region has the DNA TGTGCCAGTAGTTACGGGACACCGGAATACGAGCAGTACTTC. The chain has TRBV19 and TRBJ2-7; the D gene is possibly TRBD1 (6 bases). The V end lost 5 bases, the J end lost 4 bases, and 15 bases lay between the germline ends. The CDR3 has 14 amino acids. CDR1 and CDR2 (germline): LNHDA, SQIVND (reference sequence).

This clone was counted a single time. The CDR3 coding sequence is TGCGCCAGCAGCCAGAGGATAGGGGCGACCGAGCAGTACTTC. Its protein is CASSQRIGATEQYF. The chain joins TRBV4-1 to TRBJ2-7, with a tentative D call TRBD1 (5 bases). Germline CDR1 and CDR2: MGHRA and YSYEKL. Trimming removed 3 bases at V and 6 bases at J, with 15 bases between. The CDR3 runs 14 residues.

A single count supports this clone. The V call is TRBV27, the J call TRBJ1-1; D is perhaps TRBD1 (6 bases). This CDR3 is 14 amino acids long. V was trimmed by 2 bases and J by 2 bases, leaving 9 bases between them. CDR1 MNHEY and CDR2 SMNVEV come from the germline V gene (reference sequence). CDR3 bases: TGTGCCAGCAGTTTAGGACAGCGAAACACTGAAGCTTTCTTT. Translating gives CASSLGQRNTEAFF.

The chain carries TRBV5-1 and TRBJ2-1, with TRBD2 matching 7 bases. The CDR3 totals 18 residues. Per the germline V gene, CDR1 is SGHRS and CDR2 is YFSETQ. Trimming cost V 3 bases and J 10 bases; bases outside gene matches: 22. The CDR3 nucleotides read TGCGCCAGCAGCTCCAGACCCGATTGGGGGGGTAGTCAACAAGAGCAGTTCTTC. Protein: CASSSRPDWGGSQQEQFF. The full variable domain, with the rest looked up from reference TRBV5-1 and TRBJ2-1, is KAGVTQTPRYLIKTRGQQVTLSCSPISGHRSVSWYQQTPGQGLQFLFEYFSETQRNKGNFPGRFSGRQFSNSRSEMNVSTLELGDSALYLCASSSRPDWGGSQQEQFFGPGTRLTVL.

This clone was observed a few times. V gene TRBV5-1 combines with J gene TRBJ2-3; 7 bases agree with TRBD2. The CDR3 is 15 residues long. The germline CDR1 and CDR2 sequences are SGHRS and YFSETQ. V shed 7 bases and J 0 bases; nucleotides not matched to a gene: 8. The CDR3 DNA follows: TGCGCCAGCCTAAGCGGGGCCCCTAGCACAGATACGCAGTATTTT. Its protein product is CASLSGAPSTDTQYF.

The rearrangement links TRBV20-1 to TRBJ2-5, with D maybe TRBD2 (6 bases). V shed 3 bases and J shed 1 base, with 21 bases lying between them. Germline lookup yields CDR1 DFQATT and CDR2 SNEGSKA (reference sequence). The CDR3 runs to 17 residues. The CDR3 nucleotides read TGCAGTGCTAGTTTAAGTGCCCCCCGGGGGACCCAAGAGACCCAGTACTTC. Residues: CSASLSAPRGTQETQYF.

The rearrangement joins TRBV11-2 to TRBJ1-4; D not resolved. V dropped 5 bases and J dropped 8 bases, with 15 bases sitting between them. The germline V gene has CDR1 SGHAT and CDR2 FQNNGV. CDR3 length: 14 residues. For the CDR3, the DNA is TGTGCCAGCAGCATACAGATACTAGGGGAAAAACTGTTTTTT. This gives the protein CASSIQILGEKLFF.

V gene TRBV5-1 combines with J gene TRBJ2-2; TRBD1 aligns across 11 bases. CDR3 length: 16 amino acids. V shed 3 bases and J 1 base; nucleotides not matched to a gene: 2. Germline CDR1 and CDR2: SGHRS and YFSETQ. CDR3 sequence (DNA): TGCGCCAGCAGCTGGGGACAGGGGGTGAACACCGGGGAGCTGTTTTTT. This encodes CASSWGQGVNTGELFF.

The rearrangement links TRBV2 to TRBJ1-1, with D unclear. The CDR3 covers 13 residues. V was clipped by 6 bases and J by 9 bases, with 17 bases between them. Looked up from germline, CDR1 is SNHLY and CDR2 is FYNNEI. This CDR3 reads CASSALKLTQAFF. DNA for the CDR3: TGTGCCAGCAGCGCGTTGAAACTAACACAAGCTTTCTTT.

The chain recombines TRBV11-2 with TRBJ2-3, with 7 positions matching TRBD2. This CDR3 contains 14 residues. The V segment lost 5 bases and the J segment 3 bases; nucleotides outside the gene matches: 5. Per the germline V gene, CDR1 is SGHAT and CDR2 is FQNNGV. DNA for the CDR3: TGTGCCAGCAGCATAGTCGGGAGGACAGATACGCAGTATTTT. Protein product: CASSIVGRTDTQYF.

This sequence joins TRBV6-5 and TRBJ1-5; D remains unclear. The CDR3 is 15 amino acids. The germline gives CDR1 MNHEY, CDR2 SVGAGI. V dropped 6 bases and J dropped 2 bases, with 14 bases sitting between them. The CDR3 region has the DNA TGTGCCAGCAGAGGTGACTCCGGGGGCAATCAGCCCCAGCATTTT. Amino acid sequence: CASRGDSGGNQPQHF.

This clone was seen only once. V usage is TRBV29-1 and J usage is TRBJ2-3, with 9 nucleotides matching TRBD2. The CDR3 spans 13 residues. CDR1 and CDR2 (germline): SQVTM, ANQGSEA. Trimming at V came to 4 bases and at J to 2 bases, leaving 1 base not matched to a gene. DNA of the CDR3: TGCAGCGTTGGCGGGGGGGCCACAGATACGCAGTATTTT. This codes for CSVGGGATDTQYF.

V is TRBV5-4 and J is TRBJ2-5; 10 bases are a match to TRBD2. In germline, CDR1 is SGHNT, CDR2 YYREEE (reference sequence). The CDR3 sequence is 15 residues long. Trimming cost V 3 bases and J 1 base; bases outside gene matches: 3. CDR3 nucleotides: TGTGCCAGCAGCTCCAAGCGGGGGGGCCAAGAGACCCAGTACTTC. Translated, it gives CASSSKRGGQETQYF. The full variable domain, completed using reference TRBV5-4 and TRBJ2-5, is ETGVTQSPTHLIKTRGQQVTLRCSSQSGHNTVSWYQQALGQGPQFIFQYYREEENGRGNFPPRFSGLQFPNYSSELNVNALELDDSALYLCASSSKRGGQETQYFGPGTRLLVL.

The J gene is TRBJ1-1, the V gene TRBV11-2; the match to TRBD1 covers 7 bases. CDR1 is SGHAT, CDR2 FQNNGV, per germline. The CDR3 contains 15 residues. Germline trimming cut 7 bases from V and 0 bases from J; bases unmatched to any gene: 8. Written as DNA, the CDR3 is TGTGCCAGCACCCTCACAGGGGACATGAACACTGAAGCTTTCTTT. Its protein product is CASTLTGDMNTEAFF.

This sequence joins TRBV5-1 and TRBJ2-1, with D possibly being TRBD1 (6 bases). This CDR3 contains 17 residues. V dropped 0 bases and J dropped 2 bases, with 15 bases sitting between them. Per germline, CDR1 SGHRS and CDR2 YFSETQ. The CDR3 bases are TGCGCCAGCAGCTTGGGGCCGGTGGGGACAACCTACAATGAGCAGTTCTTC. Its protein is CASSLGPVGTTYNEQFF.

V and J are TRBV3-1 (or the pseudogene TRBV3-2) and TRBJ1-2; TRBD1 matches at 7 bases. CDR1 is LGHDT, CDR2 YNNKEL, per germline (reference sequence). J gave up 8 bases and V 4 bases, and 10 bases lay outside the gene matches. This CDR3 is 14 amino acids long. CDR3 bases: TGTGCCAGCAGCCCTCGGCGACAGGGTGGAGGCTACACCTTC. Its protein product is CASSPRRQGGGYTF.

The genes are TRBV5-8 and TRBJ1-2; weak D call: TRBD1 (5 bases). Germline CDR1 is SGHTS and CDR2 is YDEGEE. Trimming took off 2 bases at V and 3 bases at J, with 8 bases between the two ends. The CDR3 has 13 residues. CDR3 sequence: CASSLQAYYGYTF. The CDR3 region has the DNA TGTGCCAGCAGCTTACAGGCCTACTATGGCTACACCTTC.